This TCR beta chain was sequenced for a study of T cell responses to AZD1222 COVID-19 vaccine. V gave up 7 bases and J gave up 10 bases, with 20 bases separating them. The length of the CDR3 is 15 residues. Germline assignment: CDR1 SNHLY and CDR2 FYNNEI. Here immunoSEQ multiplex PCR was the method, and the copy in TCRdb shows in-frame clones only, minus some. Of about 140,000 clones listed, around 90% were seen once; the top ten hold approximately 5.4%. The study's findings and limits: White British people made up most donors, females outnumbered males, and clonal diversity was possibly underestimated. Dominant at 160-218 and 743-854, vaccine-associated CD4 TCRs also spanned spike. All repertoire sampling was performed exclusively after the peak T cell response.

This clone was counted once. Its target is not known. This rearrangement joins TRBV2 to TRBJ1-6; D gene ambiguous. The source of this sequence is an adult in good health. The specimen comprised peripheral blood, sampled on day 0 of AZD1222 vaccination. CDR3 residues: CASTPRGGINSPLHF. The CDR3 DNA reads TGTGCCAGCACCCCCCGGGGAGGTATAAACTCACCCCTCCACTTT. Using reference TRBV2 and TRBJ1-6 for the parts outside the CDR3, the full variable domain is EPEVTQTPSHQVTQMGQEVILRCVPISNHLYFYWYRQILGQKVEFLVSFYNNEISEKSEIFDDQFSVERPDGSNFTLKIRSTKLEDSAMYFCASTPRGGINSPLHFGNGTRLTVT.